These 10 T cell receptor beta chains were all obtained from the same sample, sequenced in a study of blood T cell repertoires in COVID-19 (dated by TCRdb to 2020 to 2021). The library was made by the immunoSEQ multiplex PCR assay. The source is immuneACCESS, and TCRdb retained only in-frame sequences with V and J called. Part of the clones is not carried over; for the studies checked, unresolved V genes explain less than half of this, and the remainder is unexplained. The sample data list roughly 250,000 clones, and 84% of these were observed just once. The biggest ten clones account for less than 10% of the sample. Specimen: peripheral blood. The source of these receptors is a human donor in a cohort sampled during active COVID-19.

In DNA form, the CDR3 reads TGTGCCAGCAGGGGTCCCTTGGGGCTCTCCTACGAGCAGTACTTC. Encoded protein: CASRGPLGLSYEQYF. The rearrangement links TRBV28 to TRBJ2-7; maybe TRBD1 (5 bases). The CDR3 totals 15 residues. The germline V and J ends were trimmed by 6 bases and 0 bases, with 15 bases remaining between them. Germline assignment: CDR1 MDHEN and CDR2 SYDVKM.

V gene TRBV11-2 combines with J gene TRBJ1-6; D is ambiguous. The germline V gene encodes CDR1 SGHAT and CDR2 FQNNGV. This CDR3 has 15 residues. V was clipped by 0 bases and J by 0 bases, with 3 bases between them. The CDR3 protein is CASSLESSYNSPLHF. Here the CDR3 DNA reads TGTGCCAGCAGCTTAGAGAGCTCCTATAATTCACCCCTCCACTTT.

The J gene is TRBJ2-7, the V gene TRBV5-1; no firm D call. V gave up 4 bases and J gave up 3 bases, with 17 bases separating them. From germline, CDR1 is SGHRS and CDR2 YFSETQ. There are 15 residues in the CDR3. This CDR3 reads CASSPLDNKLYEQYF. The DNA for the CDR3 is TGCGCCAGCAGCCCTCTTGACAATAAACTCTACGAGCAGTACTTC.

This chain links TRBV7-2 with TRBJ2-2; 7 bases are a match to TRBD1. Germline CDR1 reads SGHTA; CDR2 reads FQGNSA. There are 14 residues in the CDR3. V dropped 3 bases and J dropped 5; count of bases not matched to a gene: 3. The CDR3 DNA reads TGTGCCAGCAGCTTGACGGGACAGACCGGGGAGCTGTTTTTT. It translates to CASSLTGQTGELFF.

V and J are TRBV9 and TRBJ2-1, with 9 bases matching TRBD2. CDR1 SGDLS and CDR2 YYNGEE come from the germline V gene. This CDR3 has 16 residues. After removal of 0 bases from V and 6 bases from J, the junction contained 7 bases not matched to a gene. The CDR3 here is CASSVDWGSGSNEQFF. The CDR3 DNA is TGTGCCAGCAGCGTAGATTGGGGTAGCGGGAGCAATGAGCAGTTCTTC.

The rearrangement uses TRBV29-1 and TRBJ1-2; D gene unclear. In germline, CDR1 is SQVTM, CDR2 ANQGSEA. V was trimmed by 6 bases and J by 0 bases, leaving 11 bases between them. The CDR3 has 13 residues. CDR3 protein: CSVGWAANYGYTF. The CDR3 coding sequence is TGCAGCGTCGGATGGGCCGCTAACTATGGCTACACCTTC.

The CDR3 loop is CASTSGGADTYEQYF. The CDR3 DNA reads TGTGCCAGCACTTCGGGGGGGGCGGATACCTACGAGCAGTACTTC. The chain couples TRBV28 to TRBJ2-7; TRBD2 agrees at 8 bases. Germline V gene sequence: CDR1 MDHEN, CDR2 SYDVKM. V lost 7 bases, J lost 2 bases, and 10 bases stayed unmatched. This CDR3 is built from 15 residues.

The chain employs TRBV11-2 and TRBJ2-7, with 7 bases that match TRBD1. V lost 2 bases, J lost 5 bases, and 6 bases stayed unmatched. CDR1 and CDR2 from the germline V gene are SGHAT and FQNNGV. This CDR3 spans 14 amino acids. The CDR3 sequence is CASSLLTGRNEQYF. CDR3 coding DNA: TGTGCCAGCAGCTTATTGACAGGGAGAAACGAGCAGTACTTC.

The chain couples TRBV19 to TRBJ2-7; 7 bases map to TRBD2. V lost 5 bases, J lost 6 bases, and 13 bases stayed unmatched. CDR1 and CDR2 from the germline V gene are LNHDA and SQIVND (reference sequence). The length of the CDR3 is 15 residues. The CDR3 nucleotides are TGTGCCAGTAGTTCAAGCGGGACCTTAATCGGCGAGCAGTACTTC. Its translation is CASSSSGTLIGEQYF.

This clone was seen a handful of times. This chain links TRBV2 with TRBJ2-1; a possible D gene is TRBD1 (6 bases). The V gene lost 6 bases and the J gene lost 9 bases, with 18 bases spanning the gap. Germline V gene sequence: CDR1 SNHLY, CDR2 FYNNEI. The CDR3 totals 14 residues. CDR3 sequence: CASRRQGQVSEQFF. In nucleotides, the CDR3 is TGTGCCAGCAGACGGCAGGGGCAAGTAAGTGAGCAGTTCTTC.